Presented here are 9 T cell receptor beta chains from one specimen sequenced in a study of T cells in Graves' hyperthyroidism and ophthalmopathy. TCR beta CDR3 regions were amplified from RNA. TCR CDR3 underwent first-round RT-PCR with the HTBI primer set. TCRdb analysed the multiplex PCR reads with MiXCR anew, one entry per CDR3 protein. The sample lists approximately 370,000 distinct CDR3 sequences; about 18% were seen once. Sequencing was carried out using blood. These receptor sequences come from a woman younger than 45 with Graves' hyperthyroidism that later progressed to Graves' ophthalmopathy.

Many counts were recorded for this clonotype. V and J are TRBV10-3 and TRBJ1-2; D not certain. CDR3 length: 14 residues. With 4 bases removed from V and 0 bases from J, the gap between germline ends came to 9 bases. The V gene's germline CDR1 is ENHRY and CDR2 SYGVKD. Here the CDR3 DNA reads TGTGCCATCAGTGCTGAGGTTACTAACTATGGCTACACCTTC. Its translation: CAISAEVTNYGYTF.

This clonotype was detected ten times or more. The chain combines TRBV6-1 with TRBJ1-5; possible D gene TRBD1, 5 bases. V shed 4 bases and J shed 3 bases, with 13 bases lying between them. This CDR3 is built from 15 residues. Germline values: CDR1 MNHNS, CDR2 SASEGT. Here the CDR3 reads CASSAIGGINQPQHF. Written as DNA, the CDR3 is TGTGCCAGCAGTGCTATTGGGGGAATCAATCAGCCCCAGCATTTT.

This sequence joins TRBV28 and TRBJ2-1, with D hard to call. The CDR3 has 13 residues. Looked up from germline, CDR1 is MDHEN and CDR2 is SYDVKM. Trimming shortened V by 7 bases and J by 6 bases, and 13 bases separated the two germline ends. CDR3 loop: CASTTRRANEQFF. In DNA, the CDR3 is TGTGCCAGCACCACCCGTAGGGCCAATGAGCAGTTCTTC.

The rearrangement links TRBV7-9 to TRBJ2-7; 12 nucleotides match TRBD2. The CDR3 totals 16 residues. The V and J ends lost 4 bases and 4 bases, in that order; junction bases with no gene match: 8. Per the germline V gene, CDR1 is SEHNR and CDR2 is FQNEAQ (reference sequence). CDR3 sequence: CASSSWTSGKLYEQYF. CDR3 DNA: TGTGCCAGCAGCTCGTGGACTAGCGGGAAATTATACGAGCAGTACTTC. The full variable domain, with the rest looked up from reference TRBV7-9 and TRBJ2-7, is DTGVSQNPRHKITKRGQNVTFRCDPISEHNRLYWYRQTLGQGPEFLTYFQNEAQLEKSRLLSDRFSAERPKGSFSTLEIQRTEQGDSAMYLCASSSWTSGKLYEQYFGPGTRLTVT.

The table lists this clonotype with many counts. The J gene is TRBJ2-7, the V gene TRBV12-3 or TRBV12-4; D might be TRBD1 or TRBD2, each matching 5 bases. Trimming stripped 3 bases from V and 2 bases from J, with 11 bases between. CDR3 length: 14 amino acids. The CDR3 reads CASSFRGRTYEQYF. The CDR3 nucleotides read TGTGCCAGCAGTTTTAGGGGACGGACCTACGAGCAGTACTTC.

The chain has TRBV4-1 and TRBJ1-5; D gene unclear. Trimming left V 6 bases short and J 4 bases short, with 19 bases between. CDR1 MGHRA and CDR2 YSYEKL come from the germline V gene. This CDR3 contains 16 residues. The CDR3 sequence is CASRHNLERKNQPQHF. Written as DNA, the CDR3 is TGCGCCAGCAGACATAACCTCGAGCGCAAAAATCAGCCCCAGCATTTT.

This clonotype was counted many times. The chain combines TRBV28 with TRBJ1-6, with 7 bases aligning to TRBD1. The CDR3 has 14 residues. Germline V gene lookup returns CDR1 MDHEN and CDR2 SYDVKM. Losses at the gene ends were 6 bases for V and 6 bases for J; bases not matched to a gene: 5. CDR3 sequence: CASRGRDSNSPLHF. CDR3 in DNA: TGTGCCAGCAGGGGCCGGGACAGTAATTCACCCCTCCACTTT.

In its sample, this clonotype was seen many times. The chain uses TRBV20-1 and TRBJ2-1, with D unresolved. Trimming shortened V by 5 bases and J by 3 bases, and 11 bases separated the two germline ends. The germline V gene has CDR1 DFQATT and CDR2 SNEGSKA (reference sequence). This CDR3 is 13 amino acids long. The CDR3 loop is CSALRQNYNEQFF. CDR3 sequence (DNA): TGCAGTGCTTTACGACAAAACTACAATGAGCAGTTCTTC.

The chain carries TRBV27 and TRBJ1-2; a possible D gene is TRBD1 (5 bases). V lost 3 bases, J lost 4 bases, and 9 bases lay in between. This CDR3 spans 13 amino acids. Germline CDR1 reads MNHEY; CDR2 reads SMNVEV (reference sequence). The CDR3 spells CASSLVQGYGYTF. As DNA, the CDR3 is TGTGCCAGCAGTTTGGTTCAGGGCTATGGCTACACCTTC.